This is a list of T cell receptor beta chains from one sample in a study of shared clonotypes between healthy human individuals. Only in-frame clones appear in the TCRdb table, and some are missing; sequencing was by immunoSEQ multiplex PCR. The table shows over a million clones, with 70% to 80% occurring only once. Specimen: memory CD4+ T cells from PBMCs. The source of these receptors is a man aged 18 to 30 in good health. Some clones in this sample may be carry-over from other donors' samples. CDR3s include the opening cysteine and the closing phenylalanine or tryptophan. Only part of the rows carry a size: once, few, many, or a class if the clone is expanded.

clone size: -; J gene: TRBJ1-1; V gene: TRBV28; CDR3 protein: CASSLGTWAEAFF
clone size: -; J gene: TRBJ2-1; V gene: TRBV5-1; CDR3 protein: CASREGGSSYNEQFF
clone size: -; J gene: TRBJ1-5; V gene: TRBV5-4; CDR3 protein: CASSPGSNQPQHF
clone size: -; J gene: TRBJ2-2; V gene: TRBV15; CDR3 protein: CATSRDLFGRGYFGGRNTGELFF
clone size: -; J gene: TRBJ2-2; V gene: TRBV9; CDR3 protein: CASSVSPGGVGELFF
clone size: -; J gene: TRBJ2-4; V gene: TRBV30; CDR3 protein: CAWSGGSGLAKNIQYF
clone size: -; J gene: TRBJ1-1; V gene: TRBV27; CDR3 protein: CASSLSVANTEAFF
clone size: once; J gene: TRBJ1-4; V gene: TRBV4-3; CDR3 protein: CASSQDLTMAGLREKLFF
clone size: once; J gene: TRBJ2-1; V gene: TRBV27; CDR3 protein: CASSFGTAYNEQFF
clone size: -; J gene: TRBJ1-1; V gene: TRBV30; CDR3 protein: CAWSVRGRLNTEAFF
clone size: -; J gene: TRBJ2-5; V gene: TRBV6-5; CDR3 protein: CASSKGLAGVDQYF
clone size: few; J gene: TRBJ1-1; V gene: TRBV2; CDR3 protein: CASSEQGRNTEAFF
clone size: -; J gene: TRBJ1-1; V gene: TRBV6-6; CDR3 protein: CASSYGAGEAFF
clone size: -; J gene: TRBJ2-1; V gene: TRBV10-3; CDR3 protein: CAISESSGENEQFF
clone size: -; J gene: TRBJ2-7; V gene: TRBV29-1; CDR3 protein: CSVGEVRREQYF
clone size: -; J gene: TRBJ2-1; V gene: TRBV27; CDR3 protein: CASTNPGLAGLYEQFF
clone size: -; J gene: TRBJ2-7; V gene: TRBV7-9; CDR3 protein: CASSSSGGSYEQYF
clone size: -; J gene: TRBJ2-5; V gene: TRBV5-1; CDR3 protein: CASSSPGQGRQTQYF
clone size: -; J gene: TRBJ2-6; V gene: TRBV28; CDR3 protein: CASSLLGRGLSGANVLTF
clone size: -; J gene: TRBJ1-2; V gene: TRBV30; CDR3 protein: CAWSVGELGGYTF
clone size: -; J gene: TRBJ1-3; V gene: TRBV7-9; CDR3 protein: CASSLGRISGNTIYF
clone size: -; J gene: TRBJ2-1; V gene: TRBV10-3; CDR3 protein: CAISESGTSGDEQFF
clone size: -; J gene: TRBJ2-3; V gene: TRBV5-1; CDR3 protein: CASTPTSGNPADTQYF
clone size: once; J gene: TRBJ2-7; V gene: TRBV2; CDR3 protein: CASLRDSSYEQYF
clone size: -; J gene: TRBJ2-7; V gene: TRBV2; CDR3 protein: CASRWTGTIEQYF
clone size: -; J gene: TRBJ1-1; V gene: TRBV15; CDR3 protein: CATSRNTQNTEAFF
clone size: -; J gene: TRBJ1-2; V gene: TRBV7-9; CDR3 protein: CASSLGQGKNGYTF
clone size: -; J gene: TRBJ1-3; V gene: TRBV5-4; CDR3 protein: CASSRTEGNTIYF
clone size: -; J gene: TRBJ2-7; V gene: TRBV30; CDR3 protein: CAWSAPGPRGYEQYF
clone size: -; J gene: TRBJ1-5; V gene: TRBV7-2; CDR3 protein: CASSAGSNQPQHF
clone size: -; J gene: TRBJ2-1; V gene: TRBV7-2; CDR3 protein: CASSLSIGGSNRGNEQFF
clone size: -; J gene: TRBJ2-3; V gene: TRBV5-4; CDR3 protein: CASSLLQGDTQYF
clone size: -; J gene: TRBJ1-2; V gene: TRBV28; CDR3 protein: CASAGTLNYGYTF
clone size: -; J gene: TRBJ1-5; V gene: TRBV6-5; CDR3 protein: CASSPDANSNQPQHF
clone size: -; J gene: TRBJ2-2; V gene: TRBV5-1; CDR3 protein: CASIDGGKANTGELFF
clone size: few; J gene: TRBJ2-7; V gene: TRBV5-1; CDR3 protein: CASSSGTRNEQYF
clone size: -; J gene: TRBJ2-5; V gene: TRBV7-9; CDR3 protein: CASSFRDREETQYF
clone size: once; J gene: TRBJ1-2; V gene: TRBV27; CDR3 protein: CASSQRTETFYGYTF
clone size: -; J gene: TRBJ2-1; V gene: TRBV11-2; CDR3 protein: CASSLGRYNEQFF
clone size: -; J gene: TRBJ2-5; V gene: TRBV23-1; CDR3 protein: CASSQSTGGRETQYF
clone size: -; J gene: TRBJ2-7; V gene: TRBV19; CDR3 protein: CASSIDGTEVYEQYF
clone size: -; J gene: TRBJ2-1; V gene: TRBV5-8; CDR3 protein: CASRISGTSSYNEQFF
clone size: -; J gene: TRBJ2-5; V gene: TRBV2; CDR3 protein: CASRPEGRETQYF
clone size: -; J gene: TRBJ2-3; V gene: TRBV5-6; CDR3 protein: CASSLYGGTSTDTQYF
clone size: -; J gene: TRBJ1-2; V gene: TRBV28; CDR3 protein: CASSSRGDGYTF
clone size: -; J gene: TRBJ1-1; V gene: TRBV6-6; CDR3 protein: CASSYWVGRGYTEAFF
clone size: -; J gene: TRBJ2-4; V gene: TRBV2; CDR3 protein: CASSGSGTKNIQYF
clone size: many; J gene: TRBJ2-7; V gene: TRBV30; CDR3 protein: CAWTSGRSYEQYF
clone size: -; J gene: TRBJ1-2; V gene: TRBV6-1; CDR3 protein: CASSEERGGYTF
clone size: once; J gene: TRBJ1-1; V gene: TRBV2; CDR3 protein: CASTLKKGVAFF
clone size: few; J gene: TRBJ2-3; V gene: TRBV11-1; CDR3 protein: CASSLRFERDTQYF
clone size: -; J gene: TRBJ1-2; V gene: TRBV30; CDR3 protein: CAWSRTGNYGYTF
clone size: -; J gene: TRBJ2-1; V gene: TRBV6-5; CDR3 protein: CASSALAGNYNEQFF
clone size: many; J gene: TRBJ2-1; V gene: TRBV6-1; CDR3 protein: CASSDDGINSYNEQFF
clone size: -; J gene: TRBJ2-3; V gene: TRBV10-3; CDR3 protein: CAIGRNTDTQYF